One and the same sample provided the 26 T cell receptor beta chains below, sequenced in a study of T-cell memory formation after mild COVID-19. TCRdb ran MiXCR on the 5' RACE reads and lists one entry per CDR3 protein. This table holds some 150,000 distinct CDR3 sequences, roughly 19% found once. The specimen sequenced was PBMCs or a T cell subset sorted from them (not recorded which). The receptors derive from an adult woman who had mild COVID-19 (a few samples of this study predate the infection). Cell type and time point are not known.

This clonotype has a handful of counts. The genes are TRBV7-9 and TRBJ2-7; 7 bases match TRBD2. Germline-derived CDR1 and CDR2 are SEHNR and FQNEAQ (reference sequence). The CDR3 loop spans 14 amino acids. Trimming cost V 2 bases and J 6 bases; bases outside gene matches: 7. CDR3 residues: CASSLSQGLTEQYF. CDR3 bases: TGTGCCAGCAGCTTATCCCAGGGACTAACCGAGCAGTACTTC.

The chain is built from TRBV18 and TRBJ2-2; possibly TRBD1 for D (6 bases). CDR1 and CDR2 from the germline V gene are KGHSH and LQKENI. The CDR3 runs to 15 residues. V was trimmed by 3 bases and J by 5 bases, leaving 13 bases between them. CDR3 sequence reads: CASSPPNRETGELFF. DNA for the CDR3: TGTGCCAGCTCACCCCCAAACAGGGAGACCGGGGAGCTGTTTTTT.

This clonotype was detected a few times. The gene calls are TRBV18 and TRBJ2-1; 9 bases match TRBD1. The germline V gene encodes CDR1 KGHSH and CDR2 LQKENI. V was clipped by 3 bases and J by 2 bases; unmatched bases: 5. The CDR3 totals 16 residues. The CDR3: CASSPPGTGPYNEQFF. The CDR3 DNA reads TGTGCCAGCTCACCCCCCGGGACAGGGCCCTACAATGAGCAGTTCTTC. Based on the CDR3 plus reference TRBV18 and TRBJ2-1, the full variable domain is NAGVMQNPRHLVRRRGQEARLRCSPMKGHSHVYWYRQLPEEGLKFMVYLQKENIIDESGMPKERFSAEFPKEGPSILRIQQVVRGDSAAYFCASSPPGTGPYNEQFFGPGTRLTVL.

This clonotype has only a few counts. The chain uses TRBV6-2 or TRBV6-3 and TRBJ1-2, with D uncertain. V was pared by 10 bases and J by 7 bases, with 13 bases between. Germline V lookup: CDR1 MNHEY, CDR2 SVGEGT. The CDR3 sequence is 11 residues long. CDR3 sequence (DNA): TGTGCCACCGAAGACCGCTTTGGCTACACCTTC. It is translated as CATEDRFGYTF.

V and J are TRBV12-3 or TRBV12-4 and TRBJ2-5; 9 positions match TRBD2. V was clipped by 3 bases and J by 5 bases; unmatched bases: 7. This CDR3 has 15 amino acids. The CDR3 region has the DNA TGTGCCAGCAGTTTCATGGCGGGGGGGGCCGAGACCCAGTACTTC. Its translation is CASSFMAGGAETQYF.

The sample holds a few counts of this clonotype. The V gene is TRBV6-5, the J gene TRBJ2-7, with D possibly being TRBD1 or TRBD2 (6 bases each). The CDR3 runs to 16 residues. The V end lost 0 bases, the J end lost 0 bases, and 12 bases lay between the germline ends. Germline V gene sequence: CDR1 MNHEY, CDR2 SVGAGI. The CDR3 spells CASSYSGGPSSYEQYF. DNA for the CDR3: TGTGCCAGCAGTTACTCGGGGGGCCCCAGCTCCTACGAGCAGTACTTC.

This clonotype was picked up a small number of times. V gene TRBV7-2 combines with J gene TRBJ2-7; the D gene is possibly TRBD2 (6 bases). Per germline, CDR1 SGHTA and CDR2 FQGNSA. Trimming took 5 bases from V and 0 from J, leaving 17 bases between them. The CDR3 length is 16 residues. CDR3 nucleotides: TGTGCCAGCAGCCTGGGGCCGGGGGAGAGCTCCTACGAGCAGTACTTC. This gives the protein CASSLGPGESSYEQYF. The full variable domain, completed using reference TRBV7-2 and TRBJ2-7, is GAGVSQSPSNKVTEKGKDVELRCDPISGHTALYWYRQSLGQGLEFLIYFQGNSAPDKSGLPSDRFSAERTGGSVSTLTIQRTQQEDSAVYLCASSLGPGESSYEQYFGPGTRLTVT.

This chain uses TRBV20-1 with TRBJ2-7; 7 positions match TRBD2. The germline CDR1 and CDR2 sequences are DFQATT and SNEGSKA (reference sequence). V was clipped by 5 bases and J by 0 bases; unmatched bases: 1. The CDR3 runs 12 residues. The CDR3 coding sequence is TGCAGTGCTGGCGGGAGCTCCTACGAGCAGTACTTC. It encodes CSAGGSSYEQYF.

CDR3 nucleotide sequence: TGTGCCAGCAGCCGCCGACAGAGGAATGGCTACACCTTC. This translates into CASSRRQRNGYTF. The chain joins TRBV21-1 to TRBJ1-2; the table calls TRBD1, which could not be checked here. TRBV21-1 is recorded as a pseudogene. CDR3 size: 13 residues.

This clonotype was seen more than once but under ten times. The rearrangement joins TRBV7-2 to TRBJ2-3; TRBD2 aligns across 10 bases. This CDR3 is 15 amino acids long. Germline V gene data show CDR1 as SGHTA and CDR2 as FQGNSA. The junction had 8 bases not matched to a gene; V was cut back by 5 bases and J by 6 bases. The CDR3, as DNA: TGTGCCAGCAGCACTACTAGCGGGAAGTCGGATACGCAGTATTTT. It yields the protein CASSTTSGKSDTQYF.

The V call is TRBV20-1, the J call TRBJ2-7; TRBD2 aligns across 7 bases. CDR1 is DFQATT and CDR2 is SNEGSKA in the germline V gene (reference sequence). The CDR3 totals 16 residues. V dropped 2 bases and J dropped 7; count of bases not matched to a gene: 17. The DNA of the CDR3 is TGCAGTGCTAGAAAGTCGGGACTAACCGGGATGGGGGAGCAGTACTTC. Translation: CSARKSGLTGMGEQYF.

This clonotype was seen at least ten times. The chain joins TRBV6-4 to TRBJ2-1; the match to TRBD1 covers 8 bases. The CDR3 is 12 residues long. Germline lookup yields CDR1 MRHNA and CDR2 SNTAGT. J lost 4 bases, V lost 8 bases, and 1 base had no gene match. CDR3 nucleotide sequence: TGTGCCAGCCGGGACAGGTACAATGAGCAGTTCTTC. Residues: CASRDRYNEQFF.

This clonotype was detected a few times. The chain combines TRBV6-4 with TRBJ2-1; 11 bases are a match to TRBD1. The germline V gene encodes CDR1 MRHNA and CDR2 SNTAGT. This CDR3 has 13 residues. The trim removed 4 bases at V and 7 bases at J, leaving 0 bases unmatched. CDR3 nucleotide sequence: TGTGCCAGCAGTGGGGACAGGGGGAATGAGCAGTTCTTC. Amino acids: CASSGDRGNEQFF.

The V and J genes are TRBV6-5 and TRBJ2-1; D call uncertain. The CDR3 runs to 12 residues. Trimming pared 6 bases from V and 13 bases from J, leaving 16 bases between. The V gene's germline CDR1 is MNHEY and CDR2 SVGAGI. CDR3 in amino acids: CASSPGLPTQFF. CDR3 coding DNA: TGTGCCAGCAGCCCGGGCCTCCCAACCCAGTTCTTC.

V is TRBV5-1 and J is TRBJ2-3; D not certain. V lost 4 bases and J lost 2, with 11 bases in between. The CDR3 has 14 residues. Germline CDR1 SGHRS, CDR2 YFSETQ. CDR3 sequence (DNA): TGCGCCAGCAGCATCTCCGACGCCACAGATACGCAGTATTTT. Its protein is CASSISDATDTQYF.

This chain joins TRBV6-6 and TRBJ1-5; TRBD1 matches 9 bases. The J segment lost 0 bases and the V segment lost 2 bases, leaving 8 bases of the junction unmatched. The CDR3 consists of 18 residues. Germline V gene sequence: CDR1 MNHNY, CDR2 SVGAGI (reference sequence). The CDR3 bases are TGTGCCAGCAGTTACCAAACAGGGGGCCGATATAGCAATCAGCCCCAGCATTTT. It encodes CASSYQTGGRYSNQPQHF.

The chain joins TRBV7-8 to TRBJ2-1; TRBD2 matches 9 bases. This CDR3 has 16 residues. The junction had 8 bases not matched to a gene; V was cut back by 5 bases and J by 3 bases. The germline gives CDR1 SGHVS, CDR2 FQNEAQ. The chain's CDR3 is CASSPIRTSDYNEQFF. The CDR3 DNA is TGTGCCAGCAGCCCTATTCGGACTAGCGACTACAATGAGCAGTTCTTC.

The chain uses TRBV5-1 and TRBJ1-1; D gene ambiguous. V lost 1 base to trimming and J lost 7 bases, with 8 bases between them. The CDR3 is 12 residues long. Germline loops: CDR1 SGHRS, CDR2 YFSETQ. The CDR3 DNA reads as TGCGCCAGCAGCTTGTTAGGGAATGAAGCTTTCTTT. It codes for CASSLLGNEAFF.

The V and J genes are TRBV20-1 and TRBJ1-1, with D possibly TRBD1 on 5 matching bases. V lost 5 bases and J lost 1, with 14 bases in between. The length of the CDR3 is 14 residues. The germline V gene has CDR1 DFQATT and CDR2 SNEGSKA (reference sequence). The CDR3 region is CSAGNRDANTEAFF. In nucleotides, the CDR3 is TGCAGTGCTGGTAACCGGGACGCGAACACTGAAGCTTTCTTT.

The rearrangement uses TRBV9 and TRBJ1-6; 7 bases map to TRBD1. V gave up 0 bases and J gave up 8 bases; unmatched junction bases: 5. This CDR3 region has 15 residues. The germline CDR1 and CDR2 sequences are SGDLS and YYNGEE. The CDR3 reads CASSVDGQDDSPLHF. The CDR3 DNA sequence: TGTGCCAGCAGCGTAGACGGACAGGACGATTCACCCCTCCACTTT.

This clonotype appeared many times. This chain joins TRBV11-2 and TRBJ2-1; perhaps D is TRBD1 or TRBD2 (5 bases each). Germline V lookup: CDR1 SGHAT, CDR2 FQNNGV. This CDR3 is 14 amino acids long. V was cut by 0 bases and J by 12 bases, with 15 bases left in between. The CDR3 loop reads CASSLEPQGGGQFF. Here the CDR3 DNA reads TGTGCCAGCAGCTTAGAGCCCCAGGGTGGAGGGCAGTTCTTC.

The table lists this clonotype with a few counts. V and J are TRBV29-1 and TRBJ2-7, with TRBD1 matching over 9 bases. Per germline, CDR1 SQVTM and CDR2 ANQGSEA. This CDR3 has 13 amino acids. Germline trimming cut 7 bases from V and 0 bases from J; bases unmatched to any gene: 4. The chain's CDR3 is CSALTGGSYEQYF. The CDR3 DNA reads as TGCAGCGCTCTGACAGGGGGCTCCTACGAGCAGTACTTC.

The chain carries TRBV5-1 and TRBJ2-7, with 10 bases fitting TRBD2. The CDR3 runs 15 residues. Trimming cost V 6 bases and J 7 bases; bases outside gene matches: 13. Germline CDR1 is SGHRS and CDR2 is YFSETQ. The CDR3 reads CASNQAGGPGWEQYF. CDR3 DNA: TGCGCCAGCAATCAAGCGGGAGGGCCGGGTTGGGAGCAGTACTTC.

The table lists this clonotype with a few counts. The genes are TRBV20-1 and TRBJ1-6, with 10 bases fitting TRBD1. The CDR3 is made up of 15 amino acids. V lost 5 bases, J lost 7 bases, and 8 bases stayed unmatched. In germline, CDR1 is DFQATT, CDR2 SNEGSKA (reference sequence). As DNA, the CDR3 is TGCAGTGCTGAGATTTCGGGACAGGGGAATTCACCCCTCCACTTT. As protein: CSAEISGQGNSPLHF.

V gene TRBV20-1 combines with J gene TRBJ2-2; 7 bases align to TRBD1. The CDR3 contains 14 residues. Per the germline V gene, CDR1 is DFQATT and CDR2 is SNEGSKA (reference sequence). V was pared by 4 bases and J by 1 base, with 3 bases of the junction left unmatched. The CDR3 protein is CSAKRTGNTGELFF. The CDR3 nucleotides read TGCAGTGCTAAAAGGACAGGGAACACCGGGGAGCTGTTTTTT.

The sample holds a few counts of this clonotype. The genes are TRBV5-1 and TRBJ1-2, with D perhaps matching TRBD1 (6 bases). CDR1 is SGHRS and CDR2 is YFSETQ in the germline V gene. Trimming took 3 bases from V and 7 from J, leaving 10 bases between them. CDR3 length: 12 residues. CDR3: CASSYDRSGYTF. For the CDR3, the DNA is TGCGCCAGCAGCTATGACAGGTCTGGCTACACCTTC.